This entry lists 19 T cell receptor beta chains sequenced from one sample in a study of OX40 agonist ivuxolimab in advanced cancers. This table comes from immunoSEQ multiplex PCR, and its TCRdb copy is limited to in-frame clones, with some not included. This repertoire shows 60,000 or so clones, over 65% found once; its top ten account for around 3.3%. The sample here was CD4+ or CD8+ T cells sorted from blood, taken in a trial of the OX40 agonist ivuxolimab. The receptors come from an adult with an advanced solid tumor such as melanoma, head and neck, liver or kidney cancer.

The chain links TRBV5-1 to TRBJ2-1; a possible D gene is TRBD2 (5 bases). The CDR3 spans 15 residues. Trimming took off 3 bases at V and 0 bases at J, with 10 bases between the two ends. CDR1 and CDR2 (germline): SGHRS, YFSETQ. CDR3: CASSSAGSSYNEQFF. The CDR3 DNA sequence: TGCGCCAGCAGCTCGGCGGGTAGCTCCTACAATGAGCAGTTCTTC.

V and J are TRBV6-5 and TRBJ2-3; possibly TRBD2 for D (5 bases). Germline CDR1 is MNHEY and CDR2 is SVGAGI. CDR3 length: 13 amino acids. Trimming pared 5 bases from V and 7 bases from J, leaving 13 bases between. The CDR3 here is CASSPGRGNTQYF. In nucleotides, the CDR3 is TGTGCCAGCAGTCCAGGTAGAGGGAATACGCAGTATTTT.

The genes are TRBV18 and TRBJ2-3; D is unresolved. The germline gives CDR1 KGHSH, CDR2 LQKENI. The V and J ends lost 5 bases and 0 bases respectively, with 9 bases between them. The CDR3 is 14 amino acids. As DNA, the CDR3 is TGTGCCAGCTCAGTAACACTTAGCACAGATACGCAGTATTTT. Its translation: CASSVTLSTDTQYF.

The V call is TRBV13, the J call TRBJ1-3, with D uncertain. Per germline, CDR1 PRHDT and CDR2 FYEKMQ (reference sequence). The CDR3 totals 14 residues. V lost 2 bases and J 3 bases, leaving 8 bases between the germline ends. CDR3 coding DNA: TGTGCCAGCAGCTTACCGAGAGGTGGAAACACCATATATTTT. It yields the protein CASSLPRGGNTIYF.

This chain joins TRBV27 and TRBJ2-7, with TRBD1 matching over 10 bases. V trimming: 6 bases; J trimming: 2 bases; junction bases outside the gene matches: 7. Germline V gives CDR1 MNHEY, CDR2 SMNVEV (reference sequence). The CDR3 covers 15 residues. As DNA, the CDR3 is TGTGCCAGCAGCCGCTTCGGGACAGGGGCCTACGAGCAGTACTTC. Encoded protein: CASSRFGTGAYEQYF.

J is TRBJ1-6 and V is TRBV5-1; D not resolved. Trimming cost V 3 bases and J 7 bases, with 11 bases left between them. This CDR3 has 14 residues. The germline CDR1 and CDR2 sequences are SGHRS and YFSETQ. CDR3 DNA sequence: TGCGCCAGCAGCTCATACGACCCGAATTCACCCCTCCACTTT. It yields the protein CASSSYDPNSPLHF.

J is TRBJ1-1 and V is TRBV6-4; D ambiguous. Per the germline V gene, CDR1 is MRHNA and CDR2 is SNTAGT. The CDR3 has 13 residues. Trimming shortened V by 7 bases and J by 4 bases, and 13 bases separated the two germline ends. CDR3 region: CASTRVVGTEAFF. The CDR3 nucleotides are TGTGCCAGCACCCGAGTTGTCGGCACTGAAGCTTTCTTT.

CDR3 bases: TGTGCCAGCAGCCTCAGGGGTGGTCAGGGGGAGAACACTGAAGCTTTCTTT. Translating gives CASSLRGGQGENTEAFF. The V call is TRBV7-9, the J call TRBJ1-1; 7 bases agree with TRBD1. The CDR3 runs 17 residues. V trimming: 5 bases; J trimming: 1 base; junction bases outside the gene matches: 13. Germline lookup yields CDR1 SEHNR and CDR2 FQNEAQ (reference sequence).

To note about this clone: A read error may produce the germline difference seen at one junction end. V is TRBV27 and J is TRBJ2-7; D possibly corresponds to TRBD1 (5 bases). The germline CDR1 and CDR2 sequences are MNHEY and SMNVEV (reference sequence). The CDR3 covers 11 residues. In nucleotides, the CDR3 is TGTGCCAGCAGTTCCGGACATGTCGCTCTCTTC. This codes for CASSSGHVALF.

A single count supports this clone. V and J are TRBV5-4 and TRBJ2-6; a possible D gene is TRBD2 (5 bases). The CDR3 consists of 15 residues. Germline V gene lookup returns CDR1 SGHNT and CDR2 YYREEE (reference sequence). Trimming stripped 0 bases from V and 4 bases from J, with 8 bases between. The CDR3 DNA reads TGTGCCAGCAGCTTGGGAGGGAACGGGGCCAACGTCCTGACTTTC. Protein product: CASSLGGNGANVLTF.

Only a few counts were recorded for this clone. The chain recombines TRBV21-1 with TRBJ2-3; the table names TRBD1, a call not compared with the DNA. TRBV21-1 is a documented pseudogene. This CDR3 has 16 residues. The CDR3 nucleotides read TGTGCCAGCAGCAAAGACAAAAGGACAGGGGAAGATACGCAGTATTTT. Translation: CASSKDKRTGEDTQYF.

J is TRBJ2-1 and V is TRBV7-8, with a tentative D call TRBD2 (5 bases). Trimming cost V 1 base and J 8 bases, with 15 bases left between them. CDR1 is SGHVS and CDR2 is FQNEAQ in the germline V gene. The CDR3 consists of 15 residues. CDR3 bases: TGTGCCAGCAGCTTAGTGGGTTCCGGGGTCGATGAGCAGTTCTTC. It yields the protein CASSLVGSGVDEQFF.

The gene calls are TRBV7-6 and TRBJ1-3; D is possibly TRBD1 (5 bases). The V gene's germline CDR1 is SGHVS and CDR2 FNYEAQ. The length of the CDR3 is 17 residues. Trimming took off 1 base at V and 4 bases at J, with 17 bases between the two ends. CDR3 sequence: CASSLERQTVSGNTIYF. CDR3 nucleotide sequence: TGTGCCAGCAGCTTAGAGCGACAGACTGTCTCCGGAAACACCATATATTTT.

This chain joins TRBV25-1 and TRBJ1-2; D is undetermined. This CDR3 spans 12 amino acids. CDR1 and CDR2 (germline): MGHDK, SYGVNS. The germline V and J ends were trimmed by 3 bases and 2 bases, with 4 bases remaining between them. CDR3 in amino acids: CASSEGNYGYTF. In DNA, the CDR3 is TGTGCCAGCAGTGAGGGGAACTATGGCTACACCTTC.

Here the CDR3 DNA reads TGCGCCAGCAGCTTAACAGGGGGGGATAATGAAAAACTGTTTTTT. It translates to CASSLTGGDNEKLFF. This chain links TRBV5-1 with TRBJ1-4, with 8 bases fitting TRBD1. Trimming removed 2 bases from V and 4 bases from J; junction bases left unmatched: 4. CDR1 and CDR2 from the germline V gene are SGHRS and YFSETQ. CDR3 size: 15 residues.

This chain links TRBV7-9 with TRBJ2-1, with 9 bases fitting TRBD2. The germline V gene encodes CDR1 SEHNR and CDR2 FQNEAQ (reference sequence). Trimming cost V 10 bases and J 4 bases; bases outside gene matches: 8. The CDR3 sequence is 14 residues long. The CDR3, as DNA: TGTGCCATACAGCGGGGGGCCCCGTACAATGAGCAGTTCTTC. The encoded protein is CAIQRGAPYNEQFF.

The V gene is TRBV5-1, the J gene TRBJ1-1; 11 bases are a match to TRBD1. The V segment lost 4 bases and the J segment 1 base; nucleotides outside the gene matches: 12. The CDR3 is 18 residues long. The germline CDR1 and CDR2 sequences are SGHRS and YFSETQ. The CDR3: CASSETGTGGRENTEAFF. The CDR3 DNA is TGCGCCAGCAGCGAAACCGGGACAGGGGGGCGAGAGAACACTGAAGCTTTCTTT. Supplemented by reference TRBV5-1 and TRBJ1-1, the full variable domain reads KAGVTQTPRYLIKTRGQQVTLSCSPISGHRSVSWYQQTPGQGLQFLFEYFSETQRNKGNFPGRFSGRQFSNSRSEMNVSTLELGDSALYLCASSETGTGGRENTEAFFGQGTRLTVV.

The genes are TRBV5-1 and TRBJ2-2; D is unclear. This CDR3 spans 13 amino acids. The germline gives CDR1 SGHRS, CDR2 YFSETQ. Trimming left V 2 bases short and J 3 bases short, with 5 bases between. The CDR3 DNA reads TGCGCCAGCAGCTTTGGTGACACCGGGGAGCTGTTTTTT. This codes for CASSFGDTGELFF.

The CDR3 loop is CASSNMDLEQFF. CDR3 in DNA: TGCGCCAGCAGCAACATGGACCTTGAGCAGTTCTTC. The V call is TRBV5-1, the J call TRBJ2-1; no clear D gene. V was cut by 4 bases and J by 9 bases, with 11 bases left in between. The CDR3 spans 12 residues. CDR1 and CDR2 from the germline V gene are SGHRS and YFSETQ.